Detailed here is one T cell receptor beta chain. This entry is derived from a study of monozygotic twins with inflammatory bowel disease. CDR1 and CDR2 (germline): MDHEN, SYDVKM. This CDR3 contains 13 residues. TCRdb re-called the 5' RACE reads; one entry per CDR3 protein, DNA not given. The data include under 200,000 distinct CDR3 sequences; the top ten clones carry approximately 2.5%. Sequences were obtained from blood. The J gene is TRBJ2-1, the V gene TRBV28. The sequence was obtained from a human donor with ulcerative colitis or Crohn's disease, or a healthy co-twin of an affected twin (not recorded which). The CDR3: CASTVFGYNVQFF. The entire variable domain, with the rest obtained from reference TRBV28 and TRBJ2-1, is as follows: DVKVTQSSRYLVKRTGEKVFLECVQDMDHENMFWYRQDPGLGLRLIYFSYDVKMKEKGDIPEGYSVSREKKERFSLILESASTNQTSMYLCASTVFGYNVQFFGPGTRLTVL.